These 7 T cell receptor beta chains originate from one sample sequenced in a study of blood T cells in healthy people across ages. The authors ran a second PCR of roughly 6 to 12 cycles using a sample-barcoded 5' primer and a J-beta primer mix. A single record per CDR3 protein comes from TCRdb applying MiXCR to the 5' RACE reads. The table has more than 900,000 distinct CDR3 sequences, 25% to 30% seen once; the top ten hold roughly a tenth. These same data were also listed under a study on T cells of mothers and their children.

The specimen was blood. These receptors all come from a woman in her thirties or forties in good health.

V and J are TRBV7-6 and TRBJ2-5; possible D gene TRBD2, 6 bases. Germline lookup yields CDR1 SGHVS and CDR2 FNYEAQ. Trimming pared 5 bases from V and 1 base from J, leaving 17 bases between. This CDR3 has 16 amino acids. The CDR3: CASSRTGGRRQETQYF. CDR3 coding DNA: TGTGCCAGCAGCCGAACCGGGGGTCGACGCCAAGAGACCCAGTACTTC.

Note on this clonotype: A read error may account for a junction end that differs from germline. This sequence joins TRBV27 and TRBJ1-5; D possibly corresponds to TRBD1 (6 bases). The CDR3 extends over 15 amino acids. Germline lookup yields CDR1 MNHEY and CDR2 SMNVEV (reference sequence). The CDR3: CANSSIGGAGQPQHF. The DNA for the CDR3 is TGTGCCAACAGTTCGATCGGGGGGGCCGGTCAGCCCCAGCATTTT.

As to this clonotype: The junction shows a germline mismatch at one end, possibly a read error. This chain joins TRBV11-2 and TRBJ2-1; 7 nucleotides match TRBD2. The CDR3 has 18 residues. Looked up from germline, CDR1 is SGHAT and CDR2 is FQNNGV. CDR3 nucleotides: TGTGCCAGCAGCTTAGATCGGGAGGTTCTAAGCTCCTGCAATGAGCAGTTCTTC. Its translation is CASSLDREVLSSCNEQFF.

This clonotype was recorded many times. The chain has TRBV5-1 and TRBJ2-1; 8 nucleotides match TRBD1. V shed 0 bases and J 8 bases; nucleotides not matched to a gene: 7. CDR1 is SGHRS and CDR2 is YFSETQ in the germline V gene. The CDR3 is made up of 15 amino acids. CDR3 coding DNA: TGCGCCAGCAGCTTGGATTTCGGACAGGGCGATGAGCAGTTCTTC. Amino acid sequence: CASSLDFGQGDEQFF.

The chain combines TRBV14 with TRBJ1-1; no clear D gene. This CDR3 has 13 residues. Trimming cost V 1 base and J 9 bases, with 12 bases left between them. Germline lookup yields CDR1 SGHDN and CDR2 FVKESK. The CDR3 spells CASSQGAISKAFF. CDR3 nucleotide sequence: TGTGCCAGCAGCCAAGGAGCCATTAGCAAAGCTTTCTTT.

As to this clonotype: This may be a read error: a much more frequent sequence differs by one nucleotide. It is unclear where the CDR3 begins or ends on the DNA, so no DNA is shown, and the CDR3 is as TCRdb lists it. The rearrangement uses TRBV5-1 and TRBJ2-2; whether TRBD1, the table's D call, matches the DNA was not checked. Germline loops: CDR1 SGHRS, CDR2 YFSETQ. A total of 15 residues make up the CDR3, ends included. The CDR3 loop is CASSRVGQGTGEPFF.

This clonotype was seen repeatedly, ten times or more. Written as DNA, the CDR3 is TGTGCCAGCAGCTCAACCACTTGGGACTCCCCAGAGACCCAGTACTTC. It specifies CASSSTTWDSPETQYF. The J gene is TRBJ2-5, the V gene TRBV13, with D tentatively TRBD2 (6 bases). The CDR3 spans 16 residues. Trimming shortened V by 4 bases and J by 4 bases, and 19 bases separated the two germline ends. The germline gives CDR1 PRHDT, CDR2 FYEKMQ (reference sequence).